The 13 T cell receptor beta chains below were found in one sample sequenced in a study of early T cells in non-severe SARS-CoV-2 infection. TCRdb used MiXCR to reprocess the 5' RACE reads, holding one entry per CDR3 protein. Here the sample spans around 39,000 distinct CDR3 sequences, 5% to 6% being singletons. The input for sequencing was whole blood, taken at baseline. All receptors derive from an adult who was a healthcare worker with PCR-confirmed SARS-CoV-2 infection or an uninfected control (not recorded which).

The CDR3: CASSFTAGGPYNEQFF. In DNA form, the CDR3 reads TGTGCCAGCAGCTTCACAGCGGGAGGACCATACAATGAGCAGTTCTTC. This rearrangement joins TRBV7-6 to TRBJ2-1; 9 bases align to TRBD2. The CDR3 length is 16 residues. Germline V gene data show CDR1 as SGHVS and CDR2 as FNYEAQ. V was pared by 3 bases and J by 4 bases, with 7 bases of the junction left unmatched.

This clonotype was seen at least ten times. V and J are TRBV6-6 and TRBJ2-5; 10 bases line up with TRBD2. The CDR3 has 17 residues. Looked up from germline, CDR1 is MNHNY and CDR2 is SVGAGI (reference sequence). After removal of 2 bases from V and 3 bases from J, the junction contained 9 bases not matched to a gene. For the CDR3, the DNA is TGTGCCAGCAGTTACCCTAATAGCGGGAGGCTGGAAGAGACCCAGTACTTC. Translation: CASSYPNSGRLEETQYF.

This clonotype has a count of ten or more. V is TRBV6-1 and J is TRBJ2-3; D may be TRBD1 (5 bases). CDR1 MNHNS and CDR2 SASEGT come from the germline V gene. V dropped 6 bases and J dropped 1 base, with 8 bases sitting between them. The CDR3 spans 13 residues. CDR3 protein: CASRQTGTDTQYF. Here the CDR3 DNA reads TGTGCCAGCAGGCAGACAGGCACAGATACGCAGTATTTT.

J is TRBJ2-3 and V is TRBV7-9, with 8 bases identical to TRBD1. J lost 4 bases, V lost 2 bases, and 5 bases had no gene match. Germline V gene data show CDR1 as SEHNR and CDR2 as FQNEAQ (reference sequence). The CDR3 totals 15 residues. The CDR3 DNA is TGTGCCAGCAGCTTAACCCAGGGGGCGTCAGATACGCAGTATTTT. Its protein is CASSLTQGASDTQYF.

The table lists this clonotype with many counts. The rearrangement links TRBV27 to TRBJ1-1; 10 positions agree with TRBD1. Germline trimming cut 5 bases from V and 0 bases from J; bases unmatched to any gene: 6. The CDR3 consists of 16 residues. Looked up from germline, CDR1 is MNHEY and CDR2 is SMNVEV (reference sequence). The CDR3 spells CASSVGTGEMNTEAFF. The CDR3 nucleotides read TGTGCCAGCAGTGTCGGGACAGGGGAAATGAACACTGAAGCTTTCTTT.

This clonotype was counted ten times or more. Mismatch with germline at one junction end may stem from a read error. This chain connects TRBV5-1 to TRBJ1-1, with D hard to call. The germline gives CDR1 SGHRS, CDR2 YFSETQ. The CDR3 extends over 13 amino acids. In DNA, the CDR3 is TGCGCCAGCACCTTGGGCTCAAACACTGAAGCTTTCTTT. Its translation: CASTLGSNTEAFF.

This clonotype appeared many times. This chain uses TRBV6-5 with TRBJ2-7; D remains unclear. This CDR3 is 15 amino acids long. Per germline, CDR1 MNHEY and CDR2 SVGAGI. V shed 6 bases and J shed 2 bases, with 17 bases lying between them. The CDR3 region is CASSPTRHQTYEQYV. Written as DNA, the CDR3 is TGTGCCAGCAGCCCGACGAGACACCAAACCTACGAGCAGTACGTC.

This clonotype was observed at least ten times. The chain uses TRBV28 and TRBJ1-2, with TRBD1 identical over 7 bases. The trim removed 7 bases at V and 7 bases at J, leaving 9 bases unmatched. The CDR3 consists of 13 residues. Germline V lookup: CDR1 MDHEN, CDR2 SYDVKM. DNA of the CDR3: TGTGCCAGCACCCAAAACAGGGGAGGTGGCTACACCTTC. Its protein product is CASTQNRGGGYTF.

This clonotype has only a few counts. The genes are TRBV7-2 and TRBJ2-7; TRBD2 matches at 7 bases. After removal of 2 bases from V and 3 bases from J, the junction contained 10 bases not matched to a gene. Per germline, CDR1 SGHTA and CDR2 FQGNSA. This CDR3 spans 16 amino acids. The CDR3 here is CASSLSRAGPVYEQYV. The CDR3 DNA follows: TGTGCCAGCAGCTTAAGTAGAGCGGGACCCGTCTACGAGCAGTACGTC.

This clonotype was detected ten times or more. The rearrangement uses TRBV7-9 and TRBJ2-5, with D hard to call. The V end lost 6 bases, the J end lost 2 bases, and 16 bases lay between the germline ends. Germline assignment: CDR1 SEHNR and CDR2 FQNEAQ (reference sequence). The CDR3 extends over 15 amino acids. The CDR3 is CASRDTKSAQETQYF. CDR3 in DNA: TGTGCCAGCAGAGATACAAAAAGCGCACAAGAGACCCAGTACTTC.

This clonotype was recorded at least ten times. This chain uses TRBV12-5 with TRBJ1-3, with a weak D call TRBD1 (5 bases). The CDR3 is 17 residues long. Per the germline V gene, CDR1 is LGHNT and CDR2 is FRNRAP. The V gene lost 2 bases and the J gene lost 0 bases, with 14 bases spanning the gap. CDR3 in amino acids: CASGLPRGGHSGNTIYF. DNA for the CDR3: TGTGCTAGTGGTTTGCCCCGAGGAGGACACTCTGGAAACACCATATATTTT.

There are many counts of this clonotype. The rearrangement links TRBV6-2 or TRBV6-3 to TRBJ2-7; D remains ambiguous. This CDR3 comprises 13 residues. The germline V gene encodes CDR1 MNHEY and CDR2 SVGEGT. V lost 2 bases, J lost 6 bases, and 11 bases lay in between. CDR3 coding DNA: TGTGCCAGCAGTTACGCACAGTTTGGCGAGCAGTACTTC. The encoded protein is CASSYAQFGEQYF.

This clonotype was counted many times. The chain joins TRBV28 to TRBJ1-2; no reliable D call. Germline CDR1 MDHEN, CDR2 SYDVKM. This CDR3 has 14 amino acids. Deletions cut 4 bases from V and 1 base from J, with 10 bases between. The CDR3 is CASSSHLINYGYTF. For the CDR3, the DNA is TGTGCCAGCAGTTCCCACCTGATTAACTATGGCTACACCTTC.